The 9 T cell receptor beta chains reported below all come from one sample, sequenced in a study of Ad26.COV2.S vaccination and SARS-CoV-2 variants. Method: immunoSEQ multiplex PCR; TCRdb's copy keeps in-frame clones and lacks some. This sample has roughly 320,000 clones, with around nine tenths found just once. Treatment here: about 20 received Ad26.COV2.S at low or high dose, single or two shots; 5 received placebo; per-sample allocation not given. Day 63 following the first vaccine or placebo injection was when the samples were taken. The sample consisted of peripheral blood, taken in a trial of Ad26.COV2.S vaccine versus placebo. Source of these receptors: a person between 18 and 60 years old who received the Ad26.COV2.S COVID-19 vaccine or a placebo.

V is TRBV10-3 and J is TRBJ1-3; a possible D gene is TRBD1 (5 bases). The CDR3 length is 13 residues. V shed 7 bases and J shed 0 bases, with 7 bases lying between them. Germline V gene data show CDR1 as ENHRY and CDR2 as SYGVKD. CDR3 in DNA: TGTGCCATCAAGGGGTCCTCTGGAAACACCATATATTTT. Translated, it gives CAIKGSSGNTIYF.

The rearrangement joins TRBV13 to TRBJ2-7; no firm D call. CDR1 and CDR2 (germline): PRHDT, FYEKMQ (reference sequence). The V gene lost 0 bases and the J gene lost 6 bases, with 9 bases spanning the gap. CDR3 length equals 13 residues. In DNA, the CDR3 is TGTGCCAGCAGCTTAGGCAGCAGGCCCGAGCAGTACTTC. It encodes CASSLGSRPEQYF.

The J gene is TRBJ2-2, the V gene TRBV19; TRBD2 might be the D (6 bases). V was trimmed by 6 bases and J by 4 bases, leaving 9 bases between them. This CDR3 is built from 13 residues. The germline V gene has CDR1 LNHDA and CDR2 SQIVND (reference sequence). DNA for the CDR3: TGTGCCAGTAGGGAGGGGCTCACCGGGGAGCTGTTTTTT. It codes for CASREGLTGELFF.

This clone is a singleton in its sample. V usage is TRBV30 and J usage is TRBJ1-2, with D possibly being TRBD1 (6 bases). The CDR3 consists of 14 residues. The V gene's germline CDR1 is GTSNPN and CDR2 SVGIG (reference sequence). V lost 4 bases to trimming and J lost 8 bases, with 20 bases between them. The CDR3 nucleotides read TGTGCCTGGACCTTGGACAGACATATCGGGGGCTACACCTTC. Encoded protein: CAWTLDRHIGGYTF.

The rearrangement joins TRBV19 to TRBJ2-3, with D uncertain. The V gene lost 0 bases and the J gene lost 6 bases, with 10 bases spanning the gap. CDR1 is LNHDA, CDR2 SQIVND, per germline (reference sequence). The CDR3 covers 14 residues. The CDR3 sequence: CASSIDLWVDTQYF. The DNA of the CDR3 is TGTGCCAGTAGTATAGATCTGTGGGTGGATACGCAGTATTTT.

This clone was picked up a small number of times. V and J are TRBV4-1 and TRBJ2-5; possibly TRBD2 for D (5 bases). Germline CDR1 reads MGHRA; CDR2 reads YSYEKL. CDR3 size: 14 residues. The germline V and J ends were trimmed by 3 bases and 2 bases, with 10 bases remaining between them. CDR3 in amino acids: CASSQTSGQETQYF. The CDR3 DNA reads TGCGCCAGCAGCCAGACATCGGGGCAAGAGACCCAGTACTTC.

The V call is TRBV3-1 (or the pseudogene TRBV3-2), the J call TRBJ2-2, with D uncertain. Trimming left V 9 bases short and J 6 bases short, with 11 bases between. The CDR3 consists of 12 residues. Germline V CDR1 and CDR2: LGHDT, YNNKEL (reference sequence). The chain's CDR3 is CASTFGPGELFF. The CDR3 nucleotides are TGTGCCAGTACATTCGGGCCCGGGGAGCTGTTTTTT.

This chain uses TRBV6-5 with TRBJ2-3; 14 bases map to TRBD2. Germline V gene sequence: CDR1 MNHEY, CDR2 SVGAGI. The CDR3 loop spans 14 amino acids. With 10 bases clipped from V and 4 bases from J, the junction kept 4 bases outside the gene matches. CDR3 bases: TGTGCCACCCGGACTAGCGGGGGGCCAGATACGCAGTATTTT. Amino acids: CATRTSGGPDTQYF.

The CDR3 spells CASSTLQGPYNEQFF. The CDR3 DNA is TGTGCCAGCAGCACACTACAGGGGCCTTACAATGAGCAGTTCTTC. The chain joins TRBV9 to TRBJ2-1; TRBD1 matches 7 bases. The junction had 8 bases not matched to a gene; V was cut back by 4 bases and J by 4 bases. This CDR3 is 15 amino acids long. Per the germline V gene, CDR1 is SGDLS and CDR2 is YYNGEE.